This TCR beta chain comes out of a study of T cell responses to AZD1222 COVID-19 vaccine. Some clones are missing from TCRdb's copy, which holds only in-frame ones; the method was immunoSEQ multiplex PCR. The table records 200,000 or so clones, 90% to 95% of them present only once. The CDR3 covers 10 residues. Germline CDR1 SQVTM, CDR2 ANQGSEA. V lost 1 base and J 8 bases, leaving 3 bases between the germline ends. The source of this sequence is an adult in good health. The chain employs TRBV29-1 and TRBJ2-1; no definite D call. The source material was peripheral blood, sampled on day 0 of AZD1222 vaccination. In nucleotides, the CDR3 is TGCAGCGTTGAAGGTCATGAGCAGTTCTTC. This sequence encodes CSVEGHEQFF.